The present TCR beta chain was sequenced within a study of blood T cell repertoires in COVID-19. Whole-study context: Samples of COVID-19 (acute and convalescent) were obtained from the United States, Italy and Spain.

Two negative PCRs, clearance, or symptom resolution characterized the recovered Cohort 3 donors. Clones were read by immunoSEQ multiplex PCR, and TCRdb kept only the in-frame ones, dropping some. The table includes more than 300,000 clones, about 85% detected once. Trimming removed 4 bases from V and 4 bases from J; junction bases left unmatched: 4. The CDR3 extends over 14 amino acids. Germline CDR1 and CDR2: MGHRA and YSYEKL. What was sequenced was PBMCs or T cells enriched from blood (not recorded which). The chain recombines TRBV4-1 with TRBJ2-3; TRBD2 aligns across 8 bases. The TCR originated in a woman aged 30 to 39 who had recovered from COVID-19. This chain's CDR3 is CASSPAGGPDTQYF. CDR3 DNA sequence: TGCGCCAGCAGCCCCGCGGGGGGCCCAGATACGCAGTATTTT.